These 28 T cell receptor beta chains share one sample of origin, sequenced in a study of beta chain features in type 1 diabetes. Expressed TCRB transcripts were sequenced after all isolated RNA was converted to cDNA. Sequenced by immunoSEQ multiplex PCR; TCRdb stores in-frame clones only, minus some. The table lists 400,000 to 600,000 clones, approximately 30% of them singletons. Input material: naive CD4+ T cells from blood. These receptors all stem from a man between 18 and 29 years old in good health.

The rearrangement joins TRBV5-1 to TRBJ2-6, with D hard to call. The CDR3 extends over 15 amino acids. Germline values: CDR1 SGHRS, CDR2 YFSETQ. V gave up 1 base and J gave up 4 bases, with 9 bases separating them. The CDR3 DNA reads TGCGCCAGCAGCTTGTACCTCGTGGGGGCCAACGTCCTGACTTTC. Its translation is CASSLYLVGANVLTF.

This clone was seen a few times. This CDR3 reads CASSSLAGSSEDTQYF. For the CDR3, the DNA is TGTGCCAGCAGCTCTCTAGCGGGATCCTCAGAAGATACGCAGTATTTT. V gene TRBV5-4 combines with J gene TRBJ2-3, with 9 bases matching TRBD2. Unmatched junction bases numbered 10, after V lost 3 bases and J lost 5 bases. CDR3 length: 16 amino acids. Per the germline V gene, CDR1 is SGHNT and CDR2 is YYREEE (reference sequence).

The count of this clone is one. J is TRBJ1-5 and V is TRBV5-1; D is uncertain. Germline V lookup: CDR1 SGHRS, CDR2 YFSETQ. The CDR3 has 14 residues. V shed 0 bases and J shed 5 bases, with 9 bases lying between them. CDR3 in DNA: TGCGCCAGCAGCTTGGACACGGGCGATCAGCCCCAGCATTTT. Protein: CASSLDTGDQPQHF. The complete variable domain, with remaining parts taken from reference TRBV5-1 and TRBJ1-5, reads KAGVTQTPRYLIKTRGQQVTLSCSPISGHRSVSWYQQTPGQGLQFLFEYFSETQRNKGNFPGRFSGRQFSNSRSEMNVSTLELGDSALYLCASSLDTGDQPQHFGDGTRLSIL.

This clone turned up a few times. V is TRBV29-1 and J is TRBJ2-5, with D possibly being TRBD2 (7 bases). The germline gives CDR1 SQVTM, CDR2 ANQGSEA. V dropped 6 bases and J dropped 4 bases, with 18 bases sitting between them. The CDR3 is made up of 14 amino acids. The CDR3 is CSVTGGGRGETQYF. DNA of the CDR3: TGCAGCGTCACCGGCGGGGGCAGGGGAGAGACCCAGTACTTC. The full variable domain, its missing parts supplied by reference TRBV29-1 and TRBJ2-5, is SAVISQKPSRDICQRGTSLTIQCQVDSQVTMMFWYRQQPGQSLTLIATANQGSEATYESGFVIDKFPISRPNLTFSTLTVSNMSPEDSSIYLCSVTGGGRGETQYFGPGTRLLVL.

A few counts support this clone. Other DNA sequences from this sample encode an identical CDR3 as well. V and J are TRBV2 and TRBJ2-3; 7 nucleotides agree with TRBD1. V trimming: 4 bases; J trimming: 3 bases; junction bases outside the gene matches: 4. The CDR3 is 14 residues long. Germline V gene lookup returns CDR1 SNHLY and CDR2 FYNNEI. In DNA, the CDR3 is TGTGCCAGCAGTGGACAGGGCGGGACAGATACGCAGTATTTT. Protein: CASSGQGGTDTQYF.

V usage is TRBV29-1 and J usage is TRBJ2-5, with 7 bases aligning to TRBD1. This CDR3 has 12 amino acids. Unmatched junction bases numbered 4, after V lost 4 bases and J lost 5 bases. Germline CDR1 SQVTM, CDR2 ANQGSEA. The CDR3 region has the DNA TGCAGCGTTGCAGGGGGTATCGAGACCCAGTACTTC. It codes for CSVAGGIETQYF. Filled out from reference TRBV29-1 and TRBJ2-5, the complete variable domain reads SAVISQKPSRDICQRGTSLTIQCQVDSQVTMMFWYRQQPGQSLTLIATANQGSEATYESGFVIDKFPISRPNLTFSTLTVSNMSPEDSSIYLCSVAGGIETQYFGPGTRLLVL.

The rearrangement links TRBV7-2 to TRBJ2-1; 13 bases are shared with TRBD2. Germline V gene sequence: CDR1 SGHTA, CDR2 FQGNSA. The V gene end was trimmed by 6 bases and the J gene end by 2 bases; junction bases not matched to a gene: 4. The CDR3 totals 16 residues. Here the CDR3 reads CASRRTSGSPYNEQFF. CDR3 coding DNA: TGTGCCAGCAGACGGACTAGCGGGAGTCCCTACAATGAGCAGTTCTTC.

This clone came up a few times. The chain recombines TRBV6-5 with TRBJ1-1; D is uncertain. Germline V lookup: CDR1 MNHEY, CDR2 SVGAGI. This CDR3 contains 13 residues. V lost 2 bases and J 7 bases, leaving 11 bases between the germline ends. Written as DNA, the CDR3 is TGTGCCAGCAGTTACGCCTGGACCAGTGAAGCTTTCTTT. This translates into CASSYAWTSEAFF.

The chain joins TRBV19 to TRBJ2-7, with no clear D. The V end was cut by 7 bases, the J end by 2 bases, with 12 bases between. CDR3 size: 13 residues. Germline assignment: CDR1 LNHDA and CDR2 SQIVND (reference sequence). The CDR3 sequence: CASKVDGTYEQYF. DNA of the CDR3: TGTGCCAGTAAGGTTGACGGCACCTACGAGCAGTACTTC. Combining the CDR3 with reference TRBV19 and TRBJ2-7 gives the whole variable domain DGGITQSPKYLFRKEGQNVTLSCEQNLNHDAMYWYRQDPGQGLRLIYYSQIVNDFQKGDIAEGYSVSREKKESFPLTVTSAQKNPTAFYLCASKVDGTYEQYFGPGTRLTVT.

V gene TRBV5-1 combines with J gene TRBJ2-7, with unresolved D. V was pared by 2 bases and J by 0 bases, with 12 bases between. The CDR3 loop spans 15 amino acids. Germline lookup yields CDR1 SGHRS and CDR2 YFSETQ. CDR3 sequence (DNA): TGCGCCAGCAGCTTCACGGGCGCATCCTCCTACGAGCAGTACTTC. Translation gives CASSFTGASSYEQYF.

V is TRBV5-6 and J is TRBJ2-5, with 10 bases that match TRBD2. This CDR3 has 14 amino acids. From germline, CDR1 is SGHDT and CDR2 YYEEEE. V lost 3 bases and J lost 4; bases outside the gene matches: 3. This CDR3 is CASSSQREGETQYF. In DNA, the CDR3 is TGTGCCAGCAGCTCCCAGCGGGAGGGAGAGACCCAGTACTTC.

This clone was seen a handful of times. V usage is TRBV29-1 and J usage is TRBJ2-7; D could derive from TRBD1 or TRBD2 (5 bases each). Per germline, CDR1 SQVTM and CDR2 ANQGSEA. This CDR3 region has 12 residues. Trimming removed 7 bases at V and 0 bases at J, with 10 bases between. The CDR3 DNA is TGCAGCGGCGTTGGGGGCTCCTACGAGCAGTACTTC. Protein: CSGVGGSYEQYF.

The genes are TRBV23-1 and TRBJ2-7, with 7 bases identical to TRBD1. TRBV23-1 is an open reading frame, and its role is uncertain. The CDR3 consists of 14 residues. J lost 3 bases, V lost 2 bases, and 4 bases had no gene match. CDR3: CASSQTGQFYEQYF. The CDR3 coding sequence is TGCGCCAGCAGTCAAACGGGACAGTTCTACGAGCAGTACTTC.

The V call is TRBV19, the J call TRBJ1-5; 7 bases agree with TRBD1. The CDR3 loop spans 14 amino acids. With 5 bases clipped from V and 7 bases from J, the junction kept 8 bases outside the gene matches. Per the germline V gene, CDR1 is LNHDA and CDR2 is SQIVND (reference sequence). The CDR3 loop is CASSPRQGWQPQHF. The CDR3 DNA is TGTGCCAGTAGTCCACGACAGGGATGGCAGCCCCAGCATTTT.

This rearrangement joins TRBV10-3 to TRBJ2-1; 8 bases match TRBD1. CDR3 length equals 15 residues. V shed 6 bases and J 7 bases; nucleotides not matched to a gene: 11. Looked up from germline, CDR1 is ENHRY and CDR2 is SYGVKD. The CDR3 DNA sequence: TGTGCCATCAGCTACGGACAGGGTCCGCGGAATGAGCAGTTCTTC. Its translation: CAISYGQGPRNEQFF.

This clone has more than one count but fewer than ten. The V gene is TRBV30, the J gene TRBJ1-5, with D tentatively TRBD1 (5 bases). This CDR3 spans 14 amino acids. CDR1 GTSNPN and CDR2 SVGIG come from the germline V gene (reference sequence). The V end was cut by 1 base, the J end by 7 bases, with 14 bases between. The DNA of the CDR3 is TGTGCCTGGAGTGAACTGGACATCTCGCAGCCCCAGCATTTT. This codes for CAWSELDISQPQHF.

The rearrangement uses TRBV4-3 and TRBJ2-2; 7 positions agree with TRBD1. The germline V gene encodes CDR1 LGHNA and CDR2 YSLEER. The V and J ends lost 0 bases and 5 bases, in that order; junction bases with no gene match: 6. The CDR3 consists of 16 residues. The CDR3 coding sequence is TGCGCCAGCAGCCAAGAAGAGGGGGCGAGGACCGGGGAGCTGTTTTTT. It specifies CASSQEEGARTGELFF.

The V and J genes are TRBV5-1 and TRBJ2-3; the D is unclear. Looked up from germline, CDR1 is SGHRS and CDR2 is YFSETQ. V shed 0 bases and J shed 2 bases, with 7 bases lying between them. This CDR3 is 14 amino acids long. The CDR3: CASSLEGPTDTQYF. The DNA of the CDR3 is TGCGCCAGCAGCTTGGAAGGACCCACAGATACGCAGTATTTT.

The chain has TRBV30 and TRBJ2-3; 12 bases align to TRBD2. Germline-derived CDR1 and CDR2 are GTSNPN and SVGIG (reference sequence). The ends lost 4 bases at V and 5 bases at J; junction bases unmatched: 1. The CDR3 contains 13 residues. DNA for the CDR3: TGTGCCTGGACGGGACTAGCGGGAGATACGCAGTATTTT. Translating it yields CAWTGLAGDTQYF.

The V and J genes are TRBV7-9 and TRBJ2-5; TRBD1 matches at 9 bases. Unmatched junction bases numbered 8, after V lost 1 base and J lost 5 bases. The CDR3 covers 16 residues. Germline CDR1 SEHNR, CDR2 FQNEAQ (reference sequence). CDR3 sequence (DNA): TGTGCCAGCAGCTTAGAGTGGACAGGGGCTGGGGAGACCCAGTACTTC. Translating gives CASSLEWTGAGETQYF.

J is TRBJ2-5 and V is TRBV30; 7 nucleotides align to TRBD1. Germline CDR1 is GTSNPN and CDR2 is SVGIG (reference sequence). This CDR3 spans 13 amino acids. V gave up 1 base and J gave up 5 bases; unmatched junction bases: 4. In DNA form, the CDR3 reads TGTGCCTGGAGTGACAGGGGCGGGGAGACCCAGTACTTC. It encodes CAWSDRGGETQYF.

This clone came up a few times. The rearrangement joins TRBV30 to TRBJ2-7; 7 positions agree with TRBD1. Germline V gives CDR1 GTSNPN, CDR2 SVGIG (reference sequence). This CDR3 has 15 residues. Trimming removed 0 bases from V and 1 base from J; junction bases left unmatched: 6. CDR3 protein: CAWSVAYRGSYEQYF. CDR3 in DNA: TGTGCCTGGAGTGTAGCCTACAGGGGTTCCTACGAGCAGTACTTC.

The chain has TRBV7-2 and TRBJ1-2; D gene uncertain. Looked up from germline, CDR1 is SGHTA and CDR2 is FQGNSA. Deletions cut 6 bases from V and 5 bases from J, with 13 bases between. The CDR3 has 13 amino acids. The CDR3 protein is CASSPVLDYGYTF. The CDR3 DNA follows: TGTGCCAGCAGTCCGGTCCTGGATTATGGCTACACCTTC.

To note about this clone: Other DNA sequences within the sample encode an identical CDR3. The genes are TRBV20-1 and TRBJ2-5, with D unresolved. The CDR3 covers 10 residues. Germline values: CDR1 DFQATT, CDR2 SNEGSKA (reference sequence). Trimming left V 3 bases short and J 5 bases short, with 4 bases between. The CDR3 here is CSASWETQYF. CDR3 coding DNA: TGCAGTGCTAGTTGGGAGACCCAGTACTTC.

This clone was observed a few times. CDR3 nucleotide sequence: TGTGCCTGGAGTGTATTGGGAGACTACGAGCAGTACTTC. Its protein is CAWSVLGDYEQYF. The rearrangement links TRBV30 to TRBJ2-7; tentatively, D is TRBD2 (5 bases). This CDR3 has 13 amino acids. Germline V gene data show CDR1 as GTSNPN and CDR2 as SVGIG (reference sequence). With 0 bases removed from V and 3 bases from J, the gap between germline ends came to 9 bases.

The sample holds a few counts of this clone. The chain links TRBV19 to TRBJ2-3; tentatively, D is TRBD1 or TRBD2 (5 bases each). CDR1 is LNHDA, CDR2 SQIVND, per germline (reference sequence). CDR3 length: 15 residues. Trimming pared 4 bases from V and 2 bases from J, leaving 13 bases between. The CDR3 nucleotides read TGTGCCAGTAGTAGGTCCGGGACCTACACAGATACGCAGTATTTT. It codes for CASSRSGTYTDTQYF.

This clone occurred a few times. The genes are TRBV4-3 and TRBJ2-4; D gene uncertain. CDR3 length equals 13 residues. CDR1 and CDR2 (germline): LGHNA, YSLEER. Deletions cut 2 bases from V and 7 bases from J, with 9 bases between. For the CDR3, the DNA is TGCGCCAGCAGCCAAACCTACTTTAACATTCAGTACTTC. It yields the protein CASSQTYFNIQYF.

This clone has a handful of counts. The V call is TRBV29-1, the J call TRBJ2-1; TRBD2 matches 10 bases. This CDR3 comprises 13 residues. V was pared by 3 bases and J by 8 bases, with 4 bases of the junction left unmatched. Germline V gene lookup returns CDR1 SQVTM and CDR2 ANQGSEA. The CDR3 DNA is TGCAGCGTTGAGGGACTAGCGATCGATGAGCAGTTCTTC. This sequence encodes CSVEGLAIDEQFF.